This T cell receptor (beta chain) emerged from a study of blood T cell repertoires in COVID-19 (dated by TCRdb to the early 2020s). In the study overall: Samples from collaborators originated in the United States, Italy and Spain and spanned both the acute and convalescent phases of COVID-19. The prospective study material was composed of cDNA or gDNA derived from T cells, B-cell-depleted T cells, or PBMCs. Deeply sampled blood TCRbeta repertoires from subjects exposed to, actively infected with, or recovered from COVID-19 were included in the dataset. A freely available public database, intended as a resource for researchers studying the immune response to SARS-CoV-2, is where the repertoires were released. Samples came from the ongoing ImmuneRACE study (first 160 participants) plus 1,254 subjects from 6 global collaborators. A de-identified subject ID, COVID-19 status, age in years and sex were almost always included in the sample metadata. HLA class I and class II types, where available, came from metadata supplied by the sample provider rather than from assay-based typing.

The immunoSEQ Assay, a bias-controlled multiplex PCR, was used to amplify TCRbeta CDR3 regions from genomic DNA. Concerning the study's data processing: The number of nucleated cells in each sample was estimated by amplification of reference gene primers within the assay. To quantify the absolute abundance of each unique TCRbeta CDR3 rearrangement, sequence reads were collapsed and filtered. For each sample, productive Simpson clonality was calculated by taking the square root of Simpson's diversity index across productive rearrangements. What TCRdb holds here is the immuneACCESS table cut down to in-frame rearrangements. Part of the clones is not present; checked against another copy, under half of the missing clones reflect an unresolved V gene, and the others are unexplained. The D gene and trimming were derived from the DNA, and the V and J assignments and clone size from that table. The sample table shows roughly 200,000 clones, and about 77% are seen once. Of the sample, roughly 2.8% falls within the top ten clones.

Study-wide conclusions, independent of this receptor: The quantity of clinical and demographic metadata differed by source and by participant and was supplied without curation.

The CDR3 covers 20 residues, taking in both the cysteine and the phenylalanine. The CDR3 DNA has 60 bases and is translated from base 1. As encoded in the germline V gene, CDR1 is SGHVS while CDR2 is FQNEAQ. Here V drops 1 base and J drops 2 bases, and the junction holds 16 bases not matched to any gene. This clone appeared once. It lacks a known antigen. Base qualities are not at hand, and no much larger clone is one base apart. The collaborating institutions used their own protocols to collect whole blood in K2EDTA tubes. For TCRbeta analysis, collaborator samples were shipped as frozen whole blood, as isolated PBMCs, or as DNA extracted from either sample type.

The rearrangement combines TRBV7-8 with TRBJ2-4; the junction holds 8 bases that match TRBD1. The sample taken for sequencing was peripheral blood. This receptor was obtained from an elderly woman with active or convalescent COVID-19. The sequence in DNA is TGTGCCAGCAGCTTAGAGTCGGCAGGGGGCCTTCCAAACTCCAAAAACATTCAGTACTTC. This codes for CASSLESAGGLPNSKNIQYF. Where the CDR3 stops, the reference TRBV7-8 and TRBJ2-4 genes take over; the full variable domain is GAGVSQSPRYKVAKRGQDVALRCDPISGHVSLFWYQQALGQGPEFLTYFQNEAQLDKSGLPSDRFFAERPEGSVSTLKIQRTQQEDSAVYLCASSLESAGGLPNSKNIQYFGAGTRLSVL.